This TCR beta chain is from a study of T cells in Graves' hyperthyroidism and ophthalmopathy. This CDR3 spans 18 amino acids. The V segment lost 4 bases and the J segment 1 base; nucleotides outside the gene matches: 9. Germline CDR1 and CDR2: LGHNT and FRNRAP. Graves' hyperthyroidism without ophthalmopathy progression within 18 months was termed stable. Diagnoses were made from clinical symptoms, serum measures (thyroxine and TRAb), thyroid ultrasound and orbital computed tomography. The TCR beta CDR3 regions underwent amplification using RNA transcripts as the source. HTBI primers were the set used in a first-round RT-PCR of the TCR CDR3. TCRdb recomputed calls from the multiplex PCR reads with MiXCR, one row per CDR3 protein. The top ten clones hold around 27% of a sample with roughly 510,000 distinct CDR3 sequences, less than 25% of them seen once. On this clonotype: Its antigen is unidentified.

General observations from the study: A 13 V-J signature model discriminated ophthalmopathy versus stable hyperthyroidism.

This TCR derives from a man in his late teens or twenties with Graves' hyperthyroidism. Sequenced sample: blood. The chain uses TRBV12-5 and TRBJ2-1; 11 bases are a match to TRBD2. The CDR3, as DNA: TGTGCTAGTGGTTCCCCCACTAGCGGGGGAGGGTCCTACAATGAGCAGTTCTTC. Its protein is CASGSPTSGGGSYNEQFF.